This is a list of T cell receptor beta chains from one sample in a study of T cells in localized non-small cell lung cancer. Profiling relied on immunoSEQ multiplex PCR, and the TCRdb table lists in-frame clones only, not all of them. Of more than 550 clones in the sample, around a quarter are singletons; the top ten hold 16%. The starting material was lung tumor tissue, obtained before any cancer treatment. These receptors all stem from a woman aged 35-75 years with stage II squamous cell lung carcinoma. CDR3s include the opening cysteine and the closing phenylalanine or tryptophan. Each record gives: D gene, J gene, V gene, CDR3 length, clone size, CDR3 DNA, CDR3 protein. The D gene is left open where the match is weak. The size field is filled for only some rows; it gives once, few, many or a size class.

d_call: TRBD1
j_call: TRBJ2-5
v_call: TRBV28
cdr3_length: 15
clone_size: -
cdr3_nt: TGTGCCAGCCTCCCGGGCGGGACAGGTCAAGAGACCCAGTACTTC
cdr3_aa: CASLPGGTGQETQYF

d_call: TRBD1
j_call: TRBJ1-5
v_call: TRBV18
cdr3_length: 15
clone_size: -
cdr3_nt: TGTGCCAGCTCTCAACAGGGGGCTCTCAATCAGCCCCAGCATTTT
cdr3_aa: CASSQQGALNQPQHF

d_call: -
j_call: TRBJ1-6
v_call: TRBV5-1
cdr3_length: 17
clone_size: -
cdr3_nt: TGCGCCAGCAGCTTATACCAACAGGGTTCGGGGAATTCACCCCTCCACTTT
cdr3_aa: CASSLYQQGSGNSPLHF

d_call: -
j_call: TRBJ1-6
v_call: TRBV11-3
cdr3_length: 17
clone_size: -
cdr3_nt: TGTGCCAGCAGCTTGGAGGAGGGGTCACAGGGTAATTCACCCCTCCACTTT
cdr3_aa: CASSLEEGSQGNSPLHF

d_call: -
j_call: TRBJ1-5
v_call: TRBV11-3
cdr3_length: 15
clone_size: -
cdr3_nt: TGTGCCAGCAGCCCGGACCTCGGGGGGGATCAGCCCCAGCATTTT
cdr3_aa: CASSPDLGGDQPQHF

d_call: -
j_call: TRBJ2-1
v_call: TRBV15
cdr3_length: 14
clone_size: -
cdr3_nt: TGTGCCACCAGCAGAGCGAGATACTACAATGAGCAGTTCTTC
cdr3_aa: CATSRARYYNEQFF

d_call: -
j_call: TRBJ2-1
v_call: TRBV4-1
cdr3_length: 16
clone_size: -
cdr3_nt: TGCGCCAGCAGCCGATCGACTAGGGGGGGGTTGTTAGAGCAGTTCTTC
cdr3_aa: CASSRSTRGGLLEQFF

d_call: TRBD1
j_call: TRBJ1-2
v_call: TRBV11-3
cdr3_length: 16
clone_size: few
cdr3_nt: TGTGCCAGCAGCTTAGGGACAGGGCGGGGTGGTGCTGGCTACACCTTC
cdr3_aa: CASSLGTGRGGAGYTF

d_call: -
j_call: TRBJ1-1
v_call: TRBV30
cdr3_length: 15
clone_size: large
cdr3_nt: TGTGCCTGGAGTGTATATCCCGTGGGGACAACTGAAGCTTTCTTT
cdr3_aa: CAWSVYPVGTTEAFF

d_call: -
j_call: TRBJ2-2
v_call: TRBV11-3
cdr3_length: 16
clone_size: -
cdr3_nt: TGTGCCAGCAGCTATGCAGGGGTTGGTGCCACCGGGGAGCTGTTTTTT
cdr3_aa: CASSYAGVGATGELFF

d_call: -
j_call: TRBJ2-7
v_call: TRBV28
cdr3_length: 14
clone_size: -
cdr3_nt: TGTGCCAGCAGTTCCCGGACACCCGCCTACGAGCAGTACTTC
cdr3_aa: CASSSRTPAYEQYF

d_call: -
j_call: TRBJ1-4
v_call: TRBV2
cdr3_length: 15
clone_size: -
cdr3_nt: TGTGCCAGCAGTGGGGCAGCAATCCTTAATGAAAAACTGTTTTTT
cdr3_aa: CASSGAAILNEKLFF

d_call: -
j_call: TRBJ1-1
v_call: TRBV7-8
cdr3_length: 13
clone_size: -
cdr3_nt: TGTGCCAGCAGCTTTAAAACGAACACTGAAGCTTTCTTT
cdr3_aa: CASSFKTNTEAFF

d_call: TRBD2
j_call: TRBJ2-3
v_call: TRBV19
cdr3_length: 17
clone_size: few
cdr3_nt: TGTGCCAGTAGCGACTGGGGACTAGCGGGGGGCCTCAATACGCAGTATTTT
cdr3_aa: CASSDWGLAGGLNTQYF

d_call: -
j_call: TRBJ2-5
v_call: TRBV5-1
cdr3_length: 17
clone_size: once
cdr3_nt: TGCGCCAGCAGCCCCAATATAGACGGGGGGCCCTCGGAGACCCAGTACTTC
cdr3_aa: CASSPNIDGGPSETQYF

d_call: -
j_call: TRBJ1-2
v_call: TRBV6-8
cdr3_length: 13
clone_size: few
cdr3_nt: TGTGCCAGCAGTGACGGGACTGAGTATGGCTACACCTTC
cdr3_aa: CASSDGTEYGYTF

d_call: TRBD1
j_call: TRBJ2-2
v_call: TRBV18
cdr3_length: 16
clone_size: -
cdr3_nt: TGTGCCAGCTCACAATCGGGACAGGGGAGCACCGGGGAGCTGTTTTTT
cdr3_aa: CASSQSGQGSTGELFF

d_call: TRBD1
j_call: TRBJ1-1
v_call: TRBV11-3
cdr3_length: 16
clone_size: large
cdr3_nt: TGTGCCAGCAGGGTAGGGACAGGGGGCTGGAACACTGAAGCTTTCTTT
cdr3_aa: CASRVGTGGWNTEAFF

d_call: TRBD1
j_call: TRBJ1-1
v_call: TRBV15
cdr3_length: 15
clone_size: -
cdr3_nt: TGTGCCACCAGCAGTGGGACAGGGGGAAGGACTGAAGCTTTCTTT
cdr3_aa: CATSSGTGGRTEAFF

d_call: -
j_call: TRBJ2-1
v_call: TRBV11-3
cdr3_length: 14
clone_size: few
cdr3_nt: TGTGCCAGCAGCTTACGTACTACCAACAATGAGCAGTTCTTC
cdr3_aa: CASSLRTTNNEQFF

d_call: -
j_call: TRBJ2-1
v_call: TRBV11-3
cdr3_length: 16
clone_size: -
cdr3_nt: TGTGCCAGCAGCTTATCGGGGGTAGCGGCGGTTGGGGAGCAGTTCTTC
cdr3_aa: CASSLSGVAAVGEQFF

d_call: -
j_call: TRBJ1-6
v_call: TRBV14
cdr3_length: 14
clone_size: -
cdr3_nt: TGTGCCAGCAGCCAAGGTCGAGAAGTTTCACCCCTCCACTTT
cdr3_aa: CASSQGREVSPLHF

d_call: -
j_call: TRBJ2-5
v_call: TRBV11-3
cdr3_length: 15
clone_size: few
cdr3_nt: TGTGCCAGCAGCTTAGTGGGCAGGGGGGCGGAGACCCAGTACTTC
cdr3_aa: CASSLVGRGAETQYF

d_call: -
j_call: TRBJ1-6
v_call: TRBV30
cdr3_length: 15
clone_size: -
cdr3_nt: TGTGCCTGGAGTGGGCGTCTCAGGGTGGGTTCACCCCTCCACTTT
cdr3_aa: CAWSGRLRVGSPLHF

d_call: -
j_call: TRBJ2-7
v_call: TRBV11-3
cdr3_length: 15
clone_size: hyperexpanded
cdr3_nt: TGTGCCAGCAGTTTGAGACAGGATCCGTTCTACGAGCAGTACTTC
cdr3_aa: CASSLRQDPFYEQYF

d_call: TRBD2
j_call: TRBJ2-3
v_call: TRBV6-8
cdr3_length: 15
clone_size: few
cdr3_nt: TGTGCCATCAGTGCAGCGGGGGGCAATACAGATACGCAGTATTTT
cdr3_aa: CAISAAGGNTDTQYF

d_call: TRBD1
j_call: TRBJ2-1
v_call: TRBV29-1
cdr3_length: 13
clone_size: -
cdr3_nt: TGCAGCGTTGGAGCGACAGGGAACCATGAGCAGTTCTTC
cdr3_aa: CSVGATGNHEQFF

d_call: TRBD1
j_call: TRBJ2-3
v_call: TRBV11-3
cdr3_length: 15
clone_size: few
cdr3_nt: TGTGCCAGCAGCCCGGGACAGGCTAGCACAGATACGCAGTATTTT
cdr3_aa: CASSPGQASTDTQYF

d_call: -
j_call: TRBJ1-1
v_call: TRBV11-3
cdr3_length: 15
clone_size: few
cdr3_nt: TGTGCCAGCAGCTTAGGGACGCTCGGTGACACTGAAGCTTTCTTT
cdr3_aa: CASSLGTLGDTEAFF

d_call: -
j_call: TRBJ1-4
v_call: TRBV6-8
cdr3_length: 15
clone_size: -
cdr3_nt: TGTGCCAGCAGGTCAACGGGCCAGACTAATGAAAAACTGTTTTTT
cdr3_aa: CASRSTGQTNEKLFF

d_call: -
j_call: TRBJ1-1
v_call: TRBV19
cdr3_length: 14
clone_size: -
cdr3_nt: TGTGCCAGTACCCCCTCACAGGTGAACACTGAAGCTTTCTTT
cdr3_aa: CASTPSQVNTEAFF

d_call: TRBD2
j_call: TRBJ2-1
v_call: TRBV11-3
cdr3_length: 16
clone_size: few
cdr3_nt: TGTGCCAGCAGCCCCTGGACTAGCGGGGGGCCCCATGAGCAGTTCTTC
cdr3_aa: CASSPWTSGGPHEQFF

d_call: -
j_call: TRBJ1-6
v_call: TRBV11-3
cdr3_length: 15
clone_size: few
cdr3_nt: TGTGCCAGCAGCTTAGAAATCAGGGGCAATTCACCCCTCCACTTT
cdr3_aa: CASSLEIRGNSPLHF

d_call: TRBD1
j_call: TRBJ1-3
v_call: TRBV28
cdr3_length: 15
clone_size: few
cdr3_nt: TGTGCCACCACCGAGGGGACAGGCTCTGGAAACACCATATATTTT
cdr3_aa: CATTEGTGSGNTIYF

d_call: TRBD2
j_call: TRBJ2-3
v_call: TRBV28
cdr3_length: 13
clone_size: few
cdr3_nt: TGTGCCAGCGCTAGCGGGGGAACAGATACGCAGTATTTT
cdr3_aa: CASASGGTDTQYF

d_call: -
j_call: TRBJ1-6
v_call: TRBV11-3
cdr3_length: 15
clone_size: few
cdr3_nt: TGTGCCAGCAGCCGCGGCGGGGGACTTAATTCACCCCTCCACTTT
cdr3_aa: CASSRGGGLNSPLHF

d_call: -
j_call: TRBJ2-5
v_call: TRBV28
cdr3_length: 16
clone_size: few
cdr3_nt: TGTGCCAGCAGTTTAAACGGGGGCGCGAGGTGGGAGACCCAGTACTTC
cdr3_aa: CASSLNGGARWETQYF

d_call: TRBD1
j_call: TRBJ2-7
v_call: TRBV6-8
cdr3_length: 14
clone_size: few
cdr3_nt: TGTGCCAGCAGGTGGACAGGGGTTGCCTACGAGCAGTACTTC
cdr3_aa: CASRWTGVAYEQYF

d_call: TRBD2
j_call: TRBJ2-3
v_call: TRBV6-8
cdr3_length: 15
clone_size: -
cdr3_nt: TGTGCCAGCAATATCGGTGCGGGGGACACAGATACGCAGTATTTT
cdr3_aa: CASNIGAGDTDTQYF

d_call: -
j_call: TRBJ2-3
v_call: TRBV5-1
cdr3_length: 14
clone_size: once
cdr3_nt: TGCGCCAGCAGTGAGGAGCTGAGCACAGATACGCAGTATTTT
cdr3_aa: CASSEELSTDTQYF

d_call: -
j_call: TRBJ1-1
v_call: TRBV6-8
cdr3_length: 12
clone_size: -
cdr3_nt: TGTGCCAGCAGTCCTCCGAACACTGAAGCTTTCTTT
cdr3_aa: CASSPPNTEAFF

d_call: -
j_call: TRBJ2-1
v_call: TRBV11-3
cdr3_length: 16
clone_size: -
cdr3_nt: TGTGCCAGCAGCTTAAGGGGCAGGGGTACCTACAATGAGCAGTTCTTC
cdr3_aa: CASSLRGRGTYNEQFF

d_call: -
j_call: TRBJ1-6
v_call: TRBV19
cdr3_length: 12
clone_size: -
cdr3_nt: TGTGCCACCCAACAACCACCCTTGCCCCTCCACTTT
cdr3_aa: CATQQPPLPLHF

d_call: -
j_call: TRBJ1-5
v_call: TRBV28
cdr3_length: 15
clone_size: few
cdr3_nt: TGTGCCAGCAGTAAAAAGACAGGTATCAATCAGCCCCAGCATTTT
cdr3_aa: CASSKKTGINQPQHF

d_call: TRBD1
j_call: TRBJ1-4
v_call: TRBV6-8
cdr3_length: 14
clone_size: -
cdr3_nt: TGTGCCAGCAGCCCCTTAAGAGGGGGCGAAAAACTGTTTTTT
cdr3_aa: CASSPLRGGEKLFF

d_call: -
j_call: TRBJ1-1
v_call: TRBV9
cdr3_length: 12
clone_size: large
cdr3_nt: TGTGCCTCCTATCAGGGTTATGCTGAAGCTTTCTTT
cdr3_aa: CASYQGYAEAFF

d_call: -
j_call: TRBJ1-3
v_call: TRBV9
cdr3_length: 15
clone_size: -
cdr3_nt: TGTGCCAGCAGCGTAGAAGGGAGATCTGGAAACACCATATATTTT
cdr3_aa: CASSVEGRSGNTIYF

d_call: -
j_call: TRBJ1-2
v_call: TRBV9
cdr3_length: 12
clone_size: few
cdr3_nt: TGTGCCAGCAGTGAAGGGTGGCTCATAGGTGCCTTC
cdr3_aa: CASSEGWLIGAF

d_call: -
j_call: TRBJ2-2
v_call: TRBV5-1
cdr3_length: 14
clone_size: -
cdr3_nt: TGCGCCAGCAGCCTACCTAGTGTGACCGGGGAGCTGTTTTTT
cdr3_aa: CASSLPSVTGELFF

d_call: TRBD1
j_call: TRBJ2-3
v_call: TRBV18
cdr3_length: 14
clone_size: -
cdr3_nt: TGTGCCAGCTCACCCGTAACAGGGGCAGATACGCAGTATTTT
cdr3_aa: CASSPVTGADTQYF